The rows below give T cell receptor beta chains drawn from one sample of a study of T cell responses to AZD1222 COVID-19 vaccine. TCRdb's copy holds only in-frame clones and misses some; the assay was immunoSEQ multiplex PCR. The data hold around 120,000 clones, with about 85% observed a single time. Here the sequenced sample was peripheral blood, taken 28 days after the second AZD1222 dose. The source of these receptors is an adult who received the AZD1222 COVID-19 vaccine. Each CDR3 is given with its conserved first and last residue. The order of the fields is clone size, CDR3 length, D gene, J gene, V gene, CDR3 DNA, CDR3 protein. D genes are given only for firm matches. Only some rows state a clone size, as once, few, many or a class for expanded clones.

size: .
length: 13
D: .
J: TRBJ1-2
V: TRBV9
DNA: TGTGCCAGCGCGCCGGTGGTTAACTATGGCTACACCTTC
CDR3: CASAPVVNYGYTF

size: .
length: 12
D: .
J: TRBJ2-2
V: TRBV11-3
DNA: TGTGCCAGCAGCAAAGAAACCGGGGAGCTGTTTTTT
CDR3: CASSKETGELFF

size: .
length: 14
D: TRBD1
J: TRBJ1-1
V: TRBV5-1
DNA: TGCGCCAGCAGCCTGGGACAGGGGGTCACTGAAGCTTTCTTT
CDR3: CASSLGQGVTEAFF

size: .
length: 15
D: .
J: TRBJ1-2
V: TRBV6-5
DNA: TGTGCCAGCAGTTACTCACAGTTTCCTAACTATGGCTACACCTTC
CDR3: CASSYSQFPNYGYTF

size: .
length: 15
D: .
J: TRBJ1-2
V: TRBV7-2
DNA: TGTGCCAGCACTCCAACGGGGGGCGGGGGCTATGGCTACACCTTC
CDR3: CASTPTGGGGYGYTF

size: .
length: 13
D: .
J: TRBJ1-2
V: TRBV3-1/TRBV3-2
DNA: TGTGCCAGCAGCCTTTCTGTGAACTATGGCTACACCTTC
CDR3: CASSLSVNYGYTF

size: .
length: 15
D: .
J: TRBJ1-1
V: TRBV5-1
DNA: TGCGCCAGCAGCTTACACGCAGGGGTGGACACTGAAGCTTTCTTT
CDR3: CASSLHAGVDTEAFF

size: once
length: 13
D: .
J: TRBJ1-2
V: TRBV18
DNA: TGTGCCAGCTCACCGGAGGGAGACTATGGCTACACCTTC
CDR3: CASSPEGDYGYTF

size: .
length: 15
D: .
J: TRBJ1-4
V: TRBV18
DNA: TGTGCCAGCTCACTCGGGACACTCCAGGGGGAAAAACTGTTTTTT
CDR3: CASSLGTLQGEKLFF

size: once
length: 17
D: TRBD2
J: TRBJ2-7
V: TRBV5-4
DNA: TGTGCCAGCAGCTTGGAGAACCTAGCGGGTATCTCCTACGAGCAGTACTTC
CDR3: CASSLENLAGISYEQYF

size: .
length: 13
D: .
J: TRBJ2-5
V: TRBV5-4
DNA: TGTGCCAGCAGAAAAGGGGGCCAAGAGACCCAGTACTTC
CDR3: CASRKGGQETQYF

size: .
length: 14
D: .
J: TRBJ1-2
V: TRBV4-3
DNA: TGCGCCAGCAGCCCCCGGGGAGCCCCCCGGGGCTACACCTTC
CDR3: CASSPRGAPRGYTF

size: .
length: 12
D: .
J: TRBJ1-1
V: TRBV29-1
DNA: TGCAGCGGGGGACATGGGAACACTGAAGCTTTCTTT
CDR3: CSGGHGNTEAFF

size: .
length: 14
D: .
J: TRBJ1-1
V: TRBV18
DNA: TGTGCCAGCTCACCACCGCGGGGCTCGGGTGAAGCTTTCTTT
CDR3: CASSPPRGSGEAFF

size: .
length: 16
D: TRBD1
J: TRBJ1-2
V: TRBV19
DNA: TGTGCCAGTAGTACCGGACAGGGGATGGGCAACTATGGCTACACCTTC
CDR3: CASSTGQGMGNYGYTF

size: .
length: 19
D: .
J: TRBJ2-6
V: TRBV4-2
DNA: TGTGCCAGCAGCCTCCAGGGGGGAGGGGGTGGCGCTGGGGCCAACGTCCTGACTTTC
CDR3: CASSLQGGGGGAGANVLTF

size: few
length: 14
D: .
J: TRBJ1-2
V: TRBV2
DNA: TGTGCCAGCAGTGAAAGTAGGGGTTTCTATGGCTACACCTTC
CDR3: CASSESRGFYGYTF

size: .
length: 15
D: .
J: TRBJ2-1
V: TRBV7-3
DNA: TGTGCCAGCAGCTTAGACCGGGCAGGGGAGACTGAGCAGTTCTTC
CDR3: CASSLDRAGETEQFF

size: .
length: 16
D: .
J: TRBJ1-4
V: TRBV11-2
DNA: TGTGCCAGCAGCTCTCACTACCCCCGGGTTAACGAAAAACTGTTTTTT
CDR3: CASSSHYPRVNEKLFF

size: .
length: 18
D: TRBD1
J: TRBJ1-3
V: TRBV7-8
DNA: TGTGCCAGCAGCTTAGAGGCAAGGGACAGGGTATCTGGAAACACCATATATTTT
CDR3: CASSLEARDRVSGNTIYF

size: .
length: 14
D: .
J: TRBJ2-2
V: TRBV4-3
DNA: TGCGCCAGCAGCCAAGATGAGGGAACCCCGGGCCTGTTTTTT
CDR3: CASSQDEGTPGLFF

size: .
length: 13
D: .
J: TRBJ2-1
V: TRBV7-8
DNA: TGTGCCAGCAGCTTAGTTGCATACAATGAGCAGTTCTTC
CDR3: CASSLVAYNEQFF

size: .
length: 16
D: .
J: TRBJ1-4
V: TRBV5-4
DNA: TGTGCCAGCAGCTCAGGGAGGCAGGGATCTAATGAAAAACTGTTTTTT
CDR3: CASSSGRQGSNEKLFF

size: .
length: 13
D: .
J: TRBJ1-1
V: TRBV27
DNA: TGTGCCAGCAGTTTACTGGGGAGCACTGAAGCTTTCTTT
CDR3: CASSLLGSTEAFF

size: .
length: 16
D: .
J: TRBJ2-1
V: TRBV4-3
DNA: TGCGCCAGCAGCCAAGATTACGGTAGCTCCTACAATGAGCAGTTCTTC
CDR3: CASSQDYGSSYNEQFF

size: once
length: 16
D: TRBD1
J: TRBJ1-5
V: TRBV6-6
DNA: TGTGCCAGCAGTTACCCCGCTGACAGGGCAAATCAGCCCCAGCATTTT
CDR3: CASSYPADRANQPQHF

size: .
length: 15
D: .
J: TRBJ2-2
V: TRBV5-1
DNA: TGCGCCAGCAGCCTCCGCGTCGGGGATCGGGGGGAGCTGTTTTTT
CDR3: CASSLRVGDRGELFF

size: .
length: 13
D: TRBD1
J: TRBJ1-2
V: TRBV18
DNA: TGTGCCAGCTCAGAACAGGGGGCCGATGGCTACACCTTC
CDR3: CASSEQGADGYTF

size: .
length: 14
D: .
J: TRBJ1-2
V: TRBV5-1
DNA: TGCGCCAGCAGCTTGGCCGGCGCCCGGTTTGGCTACACCTTC
CDR3: CASSLAGARFGYTF

size: .
length: 16
D: TRBD1
J: TRBJ2-3
V: TRBV7-3
DNA: TGTGCCAGCAGCCCGGGGACAGACCAACTCACAGATACGCAGTATTTT
CDR3: CASSPGTDQLTDTQYF

size: .
length: 16
D: .
J: TRBJ2-1
V: TRBV10-3
DNA: TGTGCCATCAGTTCCGGGACAACGGCCGCCTACAATGAGCAGTTCTTC
CDR3: CAISSGTTAAYNEQFF

size: .
length: 15
D: TRBD1
J: TRBJ1-5
V: TRBV3-1/TRBV3-2
DNA: TGTGCCAGCAGCCTCGGGACAGGGGCGGATCAGCCCCAGCATTTT
CDR3: CASSLGTGADQPQHF

size: .
length: 17
D: .
J: TRBJ2-2
V: TRBV7-9
DNA: TGTGCCAGCAGCTTATTTGGGAAAAATGGAAGCACCGGGGAGCTGTTTTTT
CDR3: CASSLFGKNGSTGELFF

size: .
length: 14
D: .
J: TRBJ1-2
V: TRBV15
DNA: TGTGCCACCAGCTTCCGAACCGGCGGGAATGGCTACACCTTC
CDR3: CATSFRTGGNGYTF

size: .
length: 16
D: .
J: TRBJ1-6
V: TRBV28
DNA: TGTGCCAGCAGCCTCCCGACGGGGGGCTATAATTCACCCCTCCACTTT
CDR3: CASSLPTGGYNSPLHF

size: .
length: 16
D: .
J: TRBJ1-4
V: TRBV4-3
DNA: TGCGCCAGCAGCCAAGAAATCGGACAGAGTAATGAAAAACTGTTTTTT
CDR3: CASSQEIGQSNEKLFF

size: .
length: 16
D: TRBD1
J: TRBJ2-1
V: TRBV5-1
DNA: TGCGCCAGCAGCTTGGTGACAGGGCAGCTGGGTAATGAGCAGTTCTTC
CDR3: CASSLVTGQLGNEQFF

size: .
length: 12
D: .
J: TRBJ2-3
V: TRBV11-1
DNA: TGTGCCAGCAGCTACCAGGTAGATACGCAGTATTTT
CDR3: CASSYQVDTQYF

size: .
length: 13
D: .
J: TRBJ2-5
V: TRBV7-3
DNA: TGTGCCAGCAGCTCCGAGCCTCGCGAGACCCAGTACTTC
CDR3: CASSSEPRETQYF

size: .
length: 14
D: TRBD1
J: TRBJ1-6
V: TRBV19
DNA: TGTGCCAGTAGCCAGACAGGGGGCTTTTCACCCCTCCACTTT
CDR3: CASSQTGGFSPLHF

size: .
length: 14
D: .
J: TRBJ1-5
V: TRBV18
DNA: TGTGCCAGCTCACCAGGCGGGCCCAATCAGCCCCAGCATTTT
CDR3: CASSPGGPNQPQHF

size: .
length: 14
D: .
J: TRBJ1-6
V: TRBV11-1
DNA: TGTGCCAGCAGCTTGAGTCAGGGGTACTCACCCCTCCACTTT
CDR3: CASSLSQGYSPLHF

size: .
length: 14
D: .
J: TRBJ2-7
V: TRBV4-3
DNA: TGCGCCAGCAGCCAAGATTGGGGAGTCTACGAGCAGTACTTC
CDR3: CASSQDWGVYEQYF

size: .
length: 15
D: TRBD2
J: TRBJ2-6
V: TRBV28
DNA: TGTGCCAGCAGACCGGGGGGCTCTGGGGCCAACGTCCTGACTTTC
CDR3: CASRPGGSGANVLTF

size: .
length: 13
D: .
J: TRBJ1-1
V: TRBV19
DNA: TGTGCCAGTAATTGGGGTGAGAACACTGAAGCTTTCTTT
CDR3: CASNWGENTEAFF

size: .
length: 15
D: TRBD2
J: TRBJ2-1
V: TRBV7-9
DNA: TGTGCCAGCAGCTCAGGACTAGGCGTCTACAATGAGCAGTTCTTC
CDR3: CASSSGLGVYNEQFF

size: .
length: 15
D: .
J: TRBJ1-6
V: TRBV18
DNA: TGTGCCAGCTCACCGTTGACAGTCCCTAATTCACCCCTCCACTTT
CDR3: CASSPLTVPNSPLHF

size: .
length: 13
D: .
J: TRBJ1-3
V: TRBV5-6
DNA: TGTGCCAGCAGCCCCTTCTCTGGAAACACCATATATTTT
CDR3: CASSPFSGNTIYF

size: once
length: 16
D: .
J: TRBJ2-6
V: TRBV6-5
DNA: TGTGCCAGCAGTTACTCCCGGCTCTCTGGGGCCAACGTCCTGACTTTC
CDR3: CASSYSRLSGANVLTF

size: .
length: 15
D: .
J: TRBJ1-2
V: TRBV5-1
DNA: TGCGCCAGCAGCTTGGCCGCGGGGTTAAGTCCCGGCTACACCTTC
CDR3: CASSLAAGLSPGYTF